This T cell receptor beta chain was sequenced in a study of blood T cells in healthy people across ages (dated by TCRdb to the mid-2010s). Background for the entire study: In model experiments, roughly one uniquely barcoded TCR beta cDNA molecule per two T cells was captured by template switching. The study measured age-related changes in TCR beta repertoire diversity using deep sequencing normalized with unique cDNA molecular identifiers. The donors were split into four age groups: young (average roughly 15 years), middle-aged (nearly 40), aged (approximately 59) and long-lived (about 74). To avoid experimental bias, donors of different ages were distributed randomly across sequencing lanes. Two additional independent replicas of 1 million unique cDNA reads from the same blood draw were analyzed for two donors (one aged 18 to 30 and one aged 80 or older). Overall study outcomes, separate from this receptor: The long-lived group showed more naive CD4+ T cells, fewer expanded clones and increased TCR diversity than the aged group, suggesting age selection. Donor CMV infection status was unknown, potentially confounding age-related changes in expanded clonotypes. Observed TCR beta diversity per million T cells fell roughly linearly with age, and a significant reduction was already apparent by age roughly 40. Observed TCR beta diversity correlated strongly with the percentage of naive T cells measured by flow cytometry. Estimates of total diversity based on one million sequenced T cells were regarded as lower bounds and as underestimates. Bulk unsorted PBMC profiling prevented conclusive comparison of naive and antigen-experienced compartments.

According to the germline V gene, CDR1 reads SGHVS and CDR2 reads FNYEAQ. From the cysteine through the phenylalanine, the CDR3 covers 14 amino acids. CDR3 DNA is the only sequence kept; it has 42 bases, read in frame from the first base. V is shortened by 5 bases, J by 7 bases, and the region joining them spans 17 bases. The roughly 39 donors, aged 6 to 90 years, were systemically healthy Caucasian individuals from Russia. Each donor gave approximately 10 milliliters of peripheral blood, collected into EDTA-treated Vacutainer tubes. Ficoll-Paque density-gradient centrifugation was used to isolate PBMCs, with at least 7 million per sample. Total RNA was extracted from PBMCs with Trizol reagent, with at least 5 micrograms obtained per sample. For every donor, an aliquot of PBMCs went through flow cytometry to measure the percentages of naive CD45RAhigh/CD27high T cells. On this clonotype: Its antigen is unknown. No qualities accompany the bases; no much larger clone lies one base away.

The method behind the library was 5' RACE. The sequencing machine was an Illumina HiSeq 2500. A second roughly 6 to 12 cycle PCR used a sample-barcoded 5' primer and a J-beta primer mix. A template-switch 5' adaptor carrying 12 random nucleotides introduced a unique molecular identifier onto each TCR beta cDNA molecule. Each sample yielded at least 2.5 million CDR3-containing paired-end reads. The Mint cDNA synthesis kit, primed by a TRBC-specific oligonucleotide, was used to synthesize first-strand cDNA from all RNA. Following uracil-DNA glycosylase treatment, all cDNA underwent a first 18-cycle PCR with the universal primers M1SS and BC2_uni_R. Per the authors' processing: For normalization, 1 million high-quality reads, each with a distinct molecular identifier, were randomly selected from each sample. Reads with shared molecular identifiers were discarded instead of being binned into consensus sequences. CDR3 identification, clonotype clustering and error correction used MiTCR with a Q25 quality threshold and the strictest error-elimination algorithm. A nonparametric unseen species model using Euler transformation provided a lower-bound estimate of total TCR beta diversity. TCRdb reprocessing: public reads trimmed at Q25 with fastp, clones called with MiXCR, in-frame beta chains kept. Rows matching on CDR3 protein sequence are summarized as one entry with the most common DNA and genes. For this entry, the V and J calls and clone size follow TCRdb and not the study's own pipeline. The sample table lists over 1.5 million distinct CDR3 sequences, around half of them with a count of one. The ten biggest clones cover less than 2.5% of the sample.

This clonotype was obtained from a woman aged 40 to 50 in good health. The sequence links TRBV7-6 to TRBJ2-5, with the D gene not confidently named. Source material: blood. Here is the DNA: TGTGCCAGCAGCAACCCCGGGCTTGCCCGGACCCAGTACTTC. It encodes CASSNPGLARTQYF. The full variable domain, completed from the reference TRBV7-6 and TRBJ2-5 proteins outside the CDR3, reads GAGVSQSPRYKVTKRGQDVALRCDPISGHVSLYWYRQALGQGPEFLTYFNYEAQQDKSGLPNDRFSAERPEGSISTLTIQRTEQRDSAMYRCASSNPGLARTQYFGPGTRLLVL.